Each of the 26 T cell receptor beta chains below was sequenced from the same sample in a study of cytomegalovirus exposure and HLA in healthy donors. Assay: immunoSEQ multiplex PCR; the TCRdb copy retains only in-frame clones and omits some. The table includes roughly 140,000 clones, 91% detected once. Sequencing was carried out using PBMCs. These receptors all stem from a man between 18 and 35 years old in good health and CMV-seronegative.

This sequence joins TRBV15 and TRBJ1-5; TRBD1 matches 9 bases. Losses at the gene ends were 3 bases for V and 6 bases for J; bases not matched to a gene: 9. In germline, CDR1 is LNHNV, CDR2 YYDKDF (reference sequence). The CDR3 spans 16 residues. CDR3 sequence: CATSSGDRGFFQPQHF. The CDR3 DNA reads as TGTGCCACCAGCAGTGGCGACAGGGGGTTTTTTCAGCCCCAGCATTTT.

V usage is TRBV13 and J usage is TRBJ2-3; 7 bases are shared with TRBD1. Trimming at V came to 1 base and at J to 2 bases, leaving 6 bases not matched to a gene. The CDR3 covers 16 residues. Germline assignment: CDR1 PRHDT and CDR2 FYEKMQ (reference sequence). The CDR3 DNA follows: TGTGCCAGCAGCTTAGCGGGACAGACACTCACAGATACGCAGTATTTT. Its protein is CASSLAGQTLTDTQYF.

This chain connects TRBV11-3 to TRBJ2-5; TRBD1 matches 9 bases. This CDR3 spans 15 amino acids. Per germline, CDR1 SGHNT and CDR2 YENEEA. Trimming took 3 bases from V and 5 from J; bases not matched to a gene: 7. DNA of the CDR3: TGTGCCAGCAGCTTCCAACAGGGGGCGAGGGAGACCCAGTACTTC. Translation gives CASSFQQGARETQYF.

The gene calls are TRBV5-8 and TRBJ1-5; the D gene is possibly TRBD1 (6 bases). This CDR3 has 14 residues. V lost 0 bases, J lost 6 bases, and 10 bases lay in between. The germline gives CDR1 SGHTS, CDR2 YDEGEE. CDR3 sequence: CASSLVQGSQPQHF. The DNA of the CDR3 is TGTGCCAGCAGCTTGGTACAGGGCAGTCAGCCCCAGCATTTT.

The chain couples TRBV5-5 to TRBJ2-5; 14 bases agree with TRBD2. The V gene end was trimmed by 3 bases and the J gene end by 5 bases; junction bases not matched to a gene: 18. This CDR3 region has 20 residues. Germline V gene data show CDR1 as SGHKS and CDR2 as YYEKEE (reference sequence). DNA of the CDR3: TGTGCCAGCAGCTGGGCCCCCCCCGCCGGGACTAGCGGGAGTGAGGAGACCCAGTACTTC. Translating it yields CASSWAPPAGTSGSEETQYF.

V and J are TRBV18 and TRBJ2-1; TRBD2 aligns across 10 bases. V gave up 3 bases and J gave up 4 bases; unmatched junction bases: 6. The CDR3 spans 16 residues. Germline CDR1 reads KGHSH; CDR2 reads LQKENI. CDR3 protein: CASSPQREGLYNEQFF. In DNA form, the CDR3 reads TGTGCCAGCTCACCCCAGCGGGAGGGTCTATACAATGAGCAGTTCTTC.

The chain links TRBV6-5 to TRBJ1-5, with a weak D call TRBD1 (5 bases). Germline V gene data show CDR1 as MNHEY and CDR2 as SVGAGI. The ends were cut back, 5 bases at V and 2 bases at J, with 13 bases in the middle. This CDR3 contains 15 residues. CDR3 region: CASSPQGNGNQPQHF. The CDR3 DNA reads TGTGCCAGCAGTCCCCAGGGTAATGGCAATCAGCCCCAGCATTTT.

The V and J genes are TRBV7-9 and TRBJ2-1; TRBD2 matches 12 bases. V shed 3 bases and J 11 bases; nucleotides not matched to a gene: 8. CDR3 length equals 15 residues. Germline values: CDR1 SEHNR, CDR2 FQNEAQ (reference sequence). CDR3: CASSFGGLAGPKQFF. CDR3 in DNA: TGTGCCAGCAGCTTTGGCGGACTAGCGGGACCTAAGCAGTTCTTC.

The rearrangement uses TRBV7-2 and TRBJ1-1, with D possibly TRBD1 on 6 matching bases. Germline CDR1 is SGHTA and CDR2 is FQGNSA. Trimming shortened V by 4 bases and J by 9 bases, and 12 bases separated the two germline ends. The CDR3 consists of 12 residues. The CDR3 here is CASSSTGIKAFF. The CDR3, as DNA: TGTGCCAGCAGCTCGACAGGTATAAAAGCTTTCTTT.

This clone has only one observation. The rearrangement links TRBV5-1 to TRBJ2-1; a possible D gene is TRBD1 (6 bases). Germline values: CDR1 SGHRS, CDR2 YFSETQ. Trimming cost V 4 bases and J 5 bases, with 19 bases left between them. The CDR3 contains 16 residues. Here the CDR3 reads CASSQARTAYDNEQFF. DNA for the CDR3: TGCGCCAGCAGCCAGGCGCGGACAGCGTACGACAATGAGCAGTTCTTC.

In this sample, this clone turned up a few times. The rearrangement links TRBV4-2 to TRBJ1-4, with TRBD1 matching over 8 bases. J was trimmed by 7 bases and V by 1 base; bases with no gene match: 8. CDR1 and CDR2 (germline): LGHNA, YNFKEQ. The CDR3 runs to 16 residues. This chain's CDR3 is CASSQVAGGASEKLFF. CDR3 DNA sequence: TGTGCCAGCAGCCAAGTGGCAGGGGGCGCGAGTGAAAAACTGTTTTTT.

The chain has TRBV6-1 and TRBJ2-2; 10 positions match TRBD1. CDR1 is MNHNS, CDR2 SASEGT, per germline. The CDR3 contains 16 residues. Trimming removed 4 bases from V and 4 bases from J; junction bases left unmatched: 6. This CDR3 is CASSVRQGAVTGELFF. DNA for the CDR3: TGTGCCAGCAGTGTTCGACAGGGGGCGGTCACCGGGGAGCTGTTTTTT.

V and J are TRBV6-5 and TRBJ2-5; tentatively, D is TRBD2 (6 bases). V was pared by 5 bases and J by 0 bases, with 13 bases between. Germline CDR1 is MNHEY and CDR2 is SVGAGI. The length of the CDR3 is 15 residues. The CDR3 loop is CASSRAAGNQETQYF. Here the CDR3 DNA reads TGTGCCAGCAGTAGGGCCGCGGGGAACCAAGAGACCCAGTACTTC.

This chain connects TRBV9 to TRBJ2-1, with TRBD2 identical over 10 bases. Germline CDR1 reads SGDLS; CDR2 reads YYNGEE. This CDR3 is 16 amino acids long. With V trimmed by 3 bases and J by 1 base, 4 bases remained unmatched. CDR3 nucleotides: TGTGCCAGCAGCGGAAAGCGGGAGGGGTCCTACAATGAGCAGTTCTTC. Translating gives CASSGKREGSYNEQFF.

V gene TRBV7-6 combines with J gene TRBJ2-1, with TRBD2 identical over 9 bases. The CDR3 has 15 amino acids. CDR1 is SGHVS and CDR2 is FNYEAQ in the germline V gene. After removal of 1 base from V and 4 bases from J, the junction contained 2 bases not matched to a gene. CDR3 in amino acids: CASSLGLAAYNEQFF. DNA for the CDR3: TGTGCCAGCAGCTTAGGACTAGCGGCATACAATGAGCAGTTCTTC.

This clone was picked up one time. The rearrangement joins TRBV7-9 to TRBJ1-2, with 9 positions matching TRBD1. Per germline, CDR1 SEHNR and CDR2 FQNEAQ (reference sequence). This CDR3 has 15 amino acids. J gave up 6 bases and V 6 bases, and 11 bases lay outside the gene matches. CDR3 sequence (DNA): TGTGCCAGCAGTCTAAGCGTGGGACAGGGCCATGGCTACACCTTC. It yields the protein CASSLSVGQGHGYTF.

This clone was recorded only once. The chain recombines TRBV30 with TRBJ2-3; possible D gene TRBD2, 5 bases. Trimming removed 3 bases from V and 0 bases from J, with 7 bases in between. This CDR3 is built from 13 residues. Germline CDR1 and CDR2: GTSNPN and SVGIG (reference sequence). CDR3 amino acids: CAWRLESTDTQYF. Written as DNA, the CDR3 is TGTGCCTGGAGACTAGAAAGCACAGATACGCAGTATTTT.

The V and J genes are TRBV2 and TRBJ1-4; the match to TRBD1 covers 11 bases. The V gene end was trimmed by 4 bases and the J gene end by 7 bases; junction bases not matched to a gene: 2. Germline loops: CDR1 SNHLY, CDR2 FYNNEI. The length of the CDR3 is 14 residues. CDR3 protein: CASSVGQGVEKLFF. DNA for the CDR3: TGTGCCAGCAGTGTGGGACAGGGGGTTGAAAAACTGTTTTTT.

The V call is TRBV28, the J call TRBJ2-7; maybe TRBD2 (6 bases). The CDR3 totals 15 residues. Germline-derived CDR1 and CDR2 are MDHEN and SYDVKM. V lost 5 bases and J 3 bases, leaving 17 bases between the germline ends. The CDR3 reads CASSPPGLLVYEQYV. The CDR3 nucleotides are TGTGCCAGCAGTCCGCCGGGACTCTTAGTCTACGAGCAGTACGTC.

This rearrangement joins TRBV6-6 to TRBJ1-5, with 7 bases identical to TRBD1. J gave up 3 bases and V 2 bases, and 4 bases lay outside the gene matches. The CDR3 contains 15 residues. Germline assignment: CDR1 MNHNY and CDR2 SVGAGI (reference sequence). This CDR3 reads CASSYPGQFNQPQHF. As DNA, the CDR3 is TGTGCCAGCAGTTACCCGGGACAGTTCAATCAGCCCCAGCATTTT.

The chain has TRBV29-1 and TRBJ2-2; D is ambiguous. The CDR3 spans 15 residues. CDR1 SQVTM and CDR2 ANQGSEA come from the germline V gene. Trimming pared 3 bases from V and 1 base from J, leaving 12 bases between. CDR3 nucleotides: TGCAGCGTTGAGTCGCGGAGTGGGAACACCGGGGAGCTGTTTTTT. Protein product: CSVESRSGNTGELFF.

The gene calls are TRBV30 and TRBJ2-4, with D uncertain. Germline values: CDR1 GTSNPN, CDR2 SVGIG (reference sequence). CDR3 length: 12 amino acids. V was shortened by 1 base and J by 7 bases, with 8 bases between the two germline ends. For the CDR3, the DNA is TGTGCCTGGAGTGCCCTCTTTAACATTCAGTACTTC. This codes for CAWSALFNIQYF.

The chain couples TRBV7-9 to TRBJ2-1; the D gene is possibly TRBD1 (5 bases). From germline, CDR1 is SEHNR and CDR2 FQNEAQ (reference sequence). The CDR3 length is 14 residues. The ends were cut back, 4 bases at V and 5 bases at J, with 12 bases in the middle. CDR3 DNA sequence: TGTGCCAGCAGCTCAATGGGGCCCAACAATGAGCAGTTCTTC. Its protein is CASSSMGPNNEQFF.

This clone was seen once. J is TRBJ2-1 and V is TRBV7-2; TRBD1 matches at 10 bases. CDR1 is SGHTA, CDR2 FQGNSA, per germline. After removal of 5 bases from V and 2 bases from J, the junction contained 3 bases not matched to a gene. The CDR3 loop spans 15 amino acids. The CDR3 protein is CASSPGTGAYNEQFF. DNA for the CDR3: TGTGCCAGCAGCCCAGGGACAGGGGCCTACAATGAGCAGTTCTTC.

V usage is TRBV2 and J usage is TRBJ2-3; D gene uncertain. The CDR3 is made up of 14 amino acids. The germline gives CDR1 SNHLY, CDR2 FYNNEI. The germline V and J ends were trimmed by 3 bases and 3 bases, with 10 bases remaining between them. The CDR3 DNA sequence: TGTGCCAGCAGTGAGTTTAGTAATACAGATACGCAGTATTTT. Translating gives CASSEFSNTDTQYF.

The chain joins TRBV9 to TRBJ2-3, with a weak D call TRBD1 (6 bases). Germline CDR1 reads SGDLS; CDR2 reads YYNGEE. This CDR3 is 15 amino acids long. The germline V and J ends were trimmed by 1 base and 4 bases, with 13 bases remaining between them. This CDR3 is CASSVQDSPADTQYF. The CDR3 nucleotides are TGTGCCAGCAGCGTACAGGACAGTCCTGCAGATACGCAGTATTTT.